These 10 T cell receptor beta chains originate from one sample sequenced in a study of shared clonotypes between healthy human individuals. Clones were read by immunoSEQ multiplex PCR, and TCRdb kept only the in-frame ones, dropping some. The sample lists over 300,000 clones, roughly 91% seen once, with 15% to 20% in the top ten. The specimen was memory CD8+ T cells sorted from blood. Subset described: CD45RO+ cells pooled with CCR7-negative TemRA cells. The origin of the receptors is a man younger than 35 in good health.

The chain recombines TRBV5-8 with TRBJ2-7, with D maybe TRBD1 (6 bases). Trimming removed 0 bases from V and 4 bases from J, with 14 bases in between. The CDR3 is made up of 15 amino acids. Per the germline V gene, CDR1 is SGHTS and CDR2 is YDEGEE. The DNA of the CDR3 is TGTGCCAGCAGCTTGGCAGACAGGATCCCTTACGAGCAGTACTTC. Translation gives CASSLADRIPYEQYF.

V is TRBV5-4 and J is TRBJ2-1; tentatively, D is TRBD1 (7 bases). Germline loops: CDR1 SGHNT, CDR2 YYREEE (reference sequence). The CDR3 has 16 residues. V was clipped by 7 bases and J by 9 bases, with 26 bases between them. The CDR3 DNA follows: TGTGCCAGCGGTTGCCTCGGAGGGGGCGCGACTTGTGAGCAGTTCTTC. As protein: CASGCLGGGATCEQFF. Looking up the rest from reference TRBV5-4 and TRBJ2-1 gives the full variable domain: ETGVTQSPTHLIKTRGQQVTLRCSSQSGHNTVSWYQQALGQGPQFIFQYYREEENGRGNFPPRFSGLQFPNYSSELNVNALELDDSALYLCASGCLGGGATCEQFFGPGTRLTVL.

The chain combines TRBV7-6 with TRBJ1-4; tentative D call: TRBD1 (5 bases). V shed 5 bases and J shed 4 bases, with 11 bases lying between them. This CDR3 region has 14 residues. CDR1 is SGHVS, CDR2 FNYEAQ, per germline. This CDR3 is CASSPRGHNEKLFF. The CDR3 coding sequence is TGTGCCAGCAGCCCGCGCGGACATAATGAAAAACTGTTTTTT.

This clone was recorded once. V gene TRBV5-4 combines with J gene TRBJ2-7; D unclear. V lost 0 bases to trimming and J lost 3 bases, with 10 bases between them. This CDR3 spans 14 amino acids. CDR1 is SGHNT, CDR2 YYREEE, per germline (reference sequence). The chain's CDR3 is CASSLAVSYYEQYF. CDR3 DNA: TGTGCCAGCAGCTTGGCCGTTAGCTACTACGAGCAGTACTTC.

This chain links TRBV5-8 with TRBJ1-4; D remains unclear. The CDR3 loop spans 13 amino acids. Trimming took 5 bases from V and 3 from J, leaving 8 bases between them. From germline, CDR1 is SGHTS and CDR2 YDEGEE. In DNA form, the CDR3 reads TGTGCCAGCAGGGGCGCGTCTAATGAAAAACTGTTTTTT. Protein sequence: CASRGASNEKLFF.

V is TRBV27 and J is TRBJ2-1; weak D call: TRBD1 (6 bases). Germline values: CDR1 MNHEY, CDR2 SMNVEV (reference sequence). The CDR3 extends over 18 amino acids. Trimming took off 0 bases at V and 5 bases at J, with 20 bases between the two ends. CDR3 loop: CASSLSQGIGLLNNEQFF. CDR3 DNA sequence: TGTGCCAGCAGTTTATCACAGGGAATAGGGTTGTTGAACAATGAGCAGTTCTTC.

This clone has only a few counts. The chain joins TRBV27 to TRBJ1-1; D may be TRBD1 (6 bases). The CDR3 totals 17 residues. The germline CDR1 and CDR2 sequences are MNHEY and SMNVEV (reference sequence). Between the trimmed V and J ends, which lost 4 bases and 3 bases, there was a span of 21 bases. The CDR3 spells CASSSGGIQGIDTEAFF. The DNA for the CDR3 is TGTGCCAGCAGTTCGGGTGGAATCCAGGGGATCGACACTGAAGCTTTCTTT.

V usage is TRBV27 and J usage is TRBJ2-1; TRBD2 matches at 13 bases. Trimming removed 5 bases from V and 0 bases from J; junction bases left unmatched: 10. CDR1 and CDR2 from the germline V gene are MNHEY and SMNVEV (reference sequence). This CDR3 spans 19 amino acids. CDR3 in amino acids: CASSNRLAGGTSSYNEQFF. In nucleotides, the CDR3 is TGTGCCAGCAGTAATAGACTAGCGGGAGGTACTAGCTCCTACAATGAGCAGTTCTTC.

The chain couples TRBV7-6 to TRBJ2-5; 7 bases agree with TRBD2. The length of the CDR3 is 21 residues. Losses at the gene ends were 2 bases for V and 5 bases for J; bases not matched to a gene: 26. Germline values: CDR1 SGHVS, CDR2 FNYEAQ. This chain's CDR3 is CASSLSRSDPLGREDWETQYF. CDR3 in DNA: TGTGCCAGCAGCTTATCCAGGTCGGATCCATTGGGGAGGGAAGATTGGGAGACCCAGTACTTC.

V usage is TRBV5-6 and J usage is TRBJ2-7, with 8 bases identical to TRBD2. The V and J ends lost 1 base and 1 base, in that order; junction bases with no gene match: 4. Germline lookup yields CDR1 SGHDT and CDR2 YYEEEE. There are 15 residues in the CDR3. The CDR3 region has the DNA TGTGCCAGCAGCTTGTTCATAGCGGGGTCCTACGAGCAGTACTTC. Its protein is CASSLFIAGSYEQYF.